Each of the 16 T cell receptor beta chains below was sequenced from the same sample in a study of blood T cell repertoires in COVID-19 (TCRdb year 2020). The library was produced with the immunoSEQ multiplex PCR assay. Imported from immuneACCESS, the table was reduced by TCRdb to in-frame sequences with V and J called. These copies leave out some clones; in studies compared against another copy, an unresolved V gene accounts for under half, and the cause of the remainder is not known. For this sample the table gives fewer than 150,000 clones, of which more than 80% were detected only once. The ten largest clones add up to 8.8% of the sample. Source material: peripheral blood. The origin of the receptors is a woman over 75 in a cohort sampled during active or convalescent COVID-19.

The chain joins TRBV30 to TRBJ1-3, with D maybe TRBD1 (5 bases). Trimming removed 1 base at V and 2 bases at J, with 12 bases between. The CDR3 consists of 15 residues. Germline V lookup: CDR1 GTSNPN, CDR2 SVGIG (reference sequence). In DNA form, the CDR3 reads TGTGCCTGGAGTGGATCCAGGGCTACTGGAAACACCATATATTTT. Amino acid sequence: CAWSGSRATGNTIYF.

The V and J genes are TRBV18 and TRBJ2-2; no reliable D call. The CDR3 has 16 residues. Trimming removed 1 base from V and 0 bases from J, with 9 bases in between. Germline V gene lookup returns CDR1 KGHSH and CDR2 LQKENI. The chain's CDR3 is CASSPLNRANTGELFF. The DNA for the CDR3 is TGTGCCAGCTCACCACTTAATCGCGCGAACACCGGGGAGCTGTTTTTT.

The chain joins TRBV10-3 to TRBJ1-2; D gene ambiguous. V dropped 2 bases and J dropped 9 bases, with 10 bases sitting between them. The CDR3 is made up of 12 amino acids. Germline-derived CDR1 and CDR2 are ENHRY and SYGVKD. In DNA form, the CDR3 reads TGTGCCATCAGTGAGGATGGAGCCAGCTACACCTTC. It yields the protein CAISEDGASYTF.

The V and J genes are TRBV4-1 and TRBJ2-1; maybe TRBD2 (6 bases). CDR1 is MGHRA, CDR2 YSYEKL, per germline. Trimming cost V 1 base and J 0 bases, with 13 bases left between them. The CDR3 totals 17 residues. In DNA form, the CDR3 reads TGCGCCAGCAGCCAAGCGGGACTGTCGATCTCCTACAATGAGCAGTTCTTC. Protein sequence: CASSQAGLSISYNEQFF.

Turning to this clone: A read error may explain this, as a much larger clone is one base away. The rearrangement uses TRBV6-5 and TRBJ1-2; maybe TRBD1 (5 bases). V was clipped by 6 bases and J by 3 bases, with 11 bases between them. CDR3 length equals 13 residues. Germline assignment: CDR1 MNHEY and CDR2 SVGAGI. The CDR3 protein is CASSTQGDYGYTF. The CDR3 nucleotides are TGTGCCAGCAGCACCCAGGGTGACTATGGCTACACCTTC.

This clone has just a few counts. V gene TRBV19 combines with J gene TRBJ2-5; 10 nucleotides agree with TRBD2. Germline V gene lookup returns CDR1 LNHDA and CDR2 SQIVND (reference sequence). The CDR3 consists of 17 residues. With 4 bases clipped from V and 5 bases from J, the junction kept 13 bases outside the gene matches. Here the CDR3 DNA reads TGTGCCAGTAGTACCCCCGGGGGAGCGGGGGGGAGGGAGACCCAGTACTTC. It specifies CASSTPGGAGGRETQYF. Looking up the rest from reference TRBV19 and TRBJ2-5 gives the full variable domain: DGGITQSPKYLFRKEGQNVTLSCEQNLNHDAMYWYRQDPGQGLRLIYYSQIVNDFQKGDIAEGYSVSREKKESFPLTVTSAQKNPTAFYLCASSTPGGAGGRETQYFGPGTRLLVL.

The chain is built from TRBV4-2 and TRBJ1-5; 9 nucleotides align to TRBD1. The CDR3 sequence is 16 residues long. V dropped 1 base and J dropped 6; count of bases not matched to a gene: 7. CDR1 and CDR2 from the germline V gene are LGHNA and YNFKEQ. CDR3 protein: CASSQVGGQGGQPQHF. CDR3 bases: TGTGCCAGCAGCCAAGTAGGGGGACAGGGAGGTCAGCCCCAGCATTTT.

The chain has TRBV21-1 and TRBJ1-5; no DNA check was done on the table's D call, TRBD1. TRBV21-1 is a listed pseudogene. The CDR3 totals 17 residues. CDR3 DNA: TGTGCCAGCAGCAGCCCGTGGCAGGGATATAGCAATCAGCCCCAGCATTTT. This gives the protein CASSSPWQGYSNQPQHF.

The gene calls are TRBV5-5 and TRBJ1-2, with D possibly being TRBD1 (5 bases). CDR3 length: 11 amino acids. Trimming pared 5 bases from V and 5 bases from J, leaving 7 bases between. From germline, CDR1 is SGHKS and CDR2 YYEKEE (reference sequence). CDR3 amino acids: CASRAGYGYTF. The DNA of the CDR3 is TGTGCCAGCAGGGCAGGGTATGGCTACACCTTC.

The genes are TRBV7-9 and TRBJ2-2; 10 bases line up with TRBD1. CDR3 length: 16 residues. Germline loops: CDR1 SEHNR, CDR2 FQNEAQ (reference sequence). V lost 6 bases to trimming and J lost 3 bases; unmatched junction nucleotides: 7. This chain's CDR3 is CASRTGQGPDTGELFF. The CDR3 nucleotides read TGTGCCAGCAGGACGGGACAGGGGCCGGACACCGGGGAGCTGTTTTTT. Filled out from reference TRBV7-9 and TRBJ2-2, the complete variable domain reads DTGVSQNPRHKITKRGQNVTFRCDPISEHNRLYWYRQTLGQGPEFLTYFQNEAQLEKSRLLSDRFSAERPKGSFSTLEIQRTEQGDSAMYLCASRTGQGPDTGELFFGEGSRLTVL.

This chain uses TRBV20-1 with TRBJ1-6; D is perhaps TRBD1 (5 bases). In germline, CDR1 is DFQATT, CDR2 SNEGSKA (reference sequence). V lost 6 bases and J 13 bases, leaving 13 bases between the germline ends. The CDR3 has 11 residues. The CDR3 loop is CSAPLGGPLHF. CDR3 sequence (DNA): TGCAGTGCCCCGCTGGGGGGGCCCCTCCACTTT.

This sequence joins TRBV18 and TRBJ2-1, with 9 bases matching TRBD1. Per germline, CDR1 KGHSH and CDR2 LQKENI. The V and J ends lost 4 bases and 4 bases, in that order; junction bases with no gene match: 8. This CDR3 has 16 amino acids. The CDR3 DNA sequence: TGTGCCAGCTCACTCCCGGGACAGGGCTATTACAATGAGCAGTTCTTC. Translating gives CASSLPGQGYYNEQFF.

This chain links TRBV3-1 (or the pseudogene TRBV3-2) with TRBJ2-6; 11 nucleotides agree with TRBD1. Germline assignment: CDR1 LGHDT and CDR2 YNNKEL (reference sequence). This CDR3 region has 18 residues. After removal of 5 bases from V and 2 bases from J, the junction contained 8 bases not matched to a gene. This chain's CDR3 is CASSERGQGGAGANVLTF. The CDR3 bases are TGTGCCAGCAGCGAAAGGGGACAGGGGGGTGCTGGGGCCAACGTCCTGACTTTC.

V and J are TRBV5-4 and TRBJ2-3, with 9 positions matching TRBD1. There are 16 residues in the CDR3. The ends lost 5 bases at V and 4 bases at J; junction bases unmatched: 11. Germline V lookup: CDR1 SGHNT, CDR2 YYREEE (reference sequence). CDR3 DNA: TGTGCCAGCAGACTTTACACAGGGGGCAGGGCAGATACGCAGTATTTT. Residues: CASRLYTGGRADTQYF.

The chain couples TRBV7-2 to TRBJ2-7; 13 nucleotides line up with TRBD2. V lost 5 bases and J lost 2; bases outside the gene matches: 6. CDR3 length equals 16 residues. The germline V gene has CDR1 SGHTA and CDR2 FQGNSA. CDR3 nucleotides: TGTGCCAGCAGCGCGCAGACTAGCGGGGGGCCCTACGAGCAGTACTTC. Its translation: CASSAQTSGGPYEQYF.

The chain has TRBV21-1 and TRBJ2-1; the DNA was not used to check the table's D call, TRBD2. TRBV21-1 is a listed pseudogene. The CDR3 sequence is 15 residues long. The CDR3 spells CASSKAFGGRSEQFF. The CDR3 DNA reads TGTGCCAGCAGCAAAGCTTTCGGGGGGCGTAGTGAGCAGTTCTTC.